The 15 T cell receptor beta chains below all came from one sample that was sequenced in a study of identical twins. TCRdb re-called the 5' RACE reads with MiXCR, one entry per CDR3 protein. This sample has about 790,000 distinct CDR3 sequences, with approximately 18% found just once. This sample was shared with a second study, whose subject was T cells expressing NK-cell markers.

Sequencing used PBMCs. The receptors originated from a woman aged 18-35 years in good health.

CDR3 sequence reads: CASSQDVVGGGTFNEQFF. Here the CDR3 DNA reads TGTGCCAGCAGCCAAGACGTGGTGGGGGGGGGAACCTTCAATGAGCAGTTCTTC. This sequence joins TRBV3-1 and TRBJ2-1, with 7 bases aligning to TRBD2. There are 18 residues in the CDR3. J was trimmed by 6 bases and V by 0 bases; bases with no gene match: 14. In germline, CDR1 is LGHDT, CDR2 YNNKEL (reference sequence).

The CDR3: CASRIYGADTQYF. CDR3 nucleotide sequence: TGTGCCAGCCGAATTTATGGGGCAGATACGCAGTATTTT. V gene TRBV27 combines with J gene TRBJ2-3; the D is unclear. The germline V and J ends were trimmed by 8 bases and 4 bases, with 13 bases remaining between them. Germline-derived CDR1 and CDR2 are MNHEY and SMNVEV (reference sequence). This CDR3 has 13 residues.

This clonotype turned up a few times. The chain employs TRBV12-3 or TRBV12-4 and TRBJ2-1; the D gene is possibly TRBD2 (5 bases). The CDR3 sequence is 17 residues long. V was clipped by 1 base and J by 0 bases, with 13 bases between them. The CDR3 here is CASSLDLSASSYNEQFF. CDR3 bases: TGTGCCAGCAGTTTAGACCTTAGCGCCAGCTCCTACAATGAGCAGTTCTTC.

The genes are TRBV20-1 and TRBJ2-2; weak D call: TRBD1 (6 bases). Trimming stripped 3 bases from V and 6 bases from J, with 11 bases between. Germline V gene sequence: CDR1 DFQATT, CDR2 SNEGSKA (reference sequence). The CDR3 spans 13 residues. The CDR3 loop reads CSARAGAAGELFF. CDR3 bases: TGCAGTGCTAGGGCAGGGGCTGCCGGGGAGCTGTTTTTT.

The chain couples TRBV12-1 to TRBJ2-3; the D call of TRBD1 is as the table states it, not checked on the DNA. TRBV12-1 is listed as a pseudogene. This CDR3 has 19 amino acids. The CDR3 here is CASSGPGQAPNNSTDTQYF. The CDR3 DNA is TGTGCCAGCAGCGGACCGGGACAGGCCCCAAATAACAGCACAGATACGCAGTATTTT.

This clonotype was counted between two and nine times. The CDR3: CASSAGQGDFNEQFF. The DNA of the CDR3 is TGCGCCAGCAGCGCGGGACAGGGGGATTTCAATGAGCAGTTCTTC. This chain uses TRBV5-1 with TRBJ2-1; TRBD1 matches 11 bases. This CDR3 spans 15 amino acids. The J segment lost 6 bases and the V segment lost 4 bases, leaving 6 bases of the junction unmatched. CDR1 and CDR2 from the germline V gene are SGHRS and YFSETQ.

This clonotype was observed a few times. The chain is built from TRBV20-1 and TRBJ2-1; unclear D gene. The germline gives CDR1 DFQATT, CDR2 SNEGSKA (reference sequence). The germline V and J ends were trimmed by 3 bases and 0 bases, with 9 bases remaining between them. CDR3 length: 14 amino acids. CDR3 nucleotide sequence: TGCAGTGCTAGGGCCACCTACTCCTACAATGAGCAGTTCTTC. Translation: CSARATYSYNEQFF.

This clonotype appeared a few times. The J gene is TRBJ2-5, the V gene TRBV10-3; D may match TRBD1 or TRBD2 (5 bases each). Per germline, CDR1 ENHRY and CDR2 SYGVKD. This CDR3 has 13 amino acids. V lost 7 bases, J lost 4 bases, and 13 bases lay in between. The DNA for the CDR3 is TGTGCCATCAAGTCGGCAGGGAGAGAGACCCAGTACTTC. It specifies CAIKSAGRETQYF.

Only a few counts were recorded for this clonotype. The genes are TRBV20-1 and TRBJ2-3, with 9 bases identical to TRBD2. The J segment lost 5 bases and the V segment lost 0 bases, leaving 3 bases of the junction unmatched. This CDR3 comprises 14 residues. Germline CDR1 reads DFQATT; CDR2 reads SNEGSKA (reference sequence). The CDR3 sequence: CSARDASGVDTQYF. Written as DNA, the CDR3 is TGCAGTGCTAGAGATGCTAGCGGGGTAGATACGCAGTATTTT.

This chain links TRBV11-3 with TRBJ2-1; D is unresolved. The CDR3 sequence is 13 residues long. CDR1 is SGHNT, CDR2 YENEEA, per germline. Between the trimmed V and J ends, which lost 5 bases and 10 bases, there was a span of 15 bases. This CDR3 is CASSPLSLEEQFF. The CDR3 DNA reads as TGTGCCAGCAGCCCCCTTAGTCTCGAGGAGCAGTTCTTC.

This clonotype was seen a handful of times. This chain uses TRBV20-1 with TRBJ2-1; 12 bases line up with TRBD2. Germline-derived CDR1 and CDR2 are DFQATT and SNEGSKA (reference sequence). The CDR3 contains 16 residues. After removal of 2 bases from V and 6 bases from J, the junction contained 8 bases not matched to a gene. This CDR3 is CSARSPGLAGSNEQFF. The CDR3 nucleotides read TGCAGTGCTAGATCCCCGGGACTAGCGGGTTCCAATGAGCAGTTCTTC.

This clonotype was seen only a few times. The genes are TRBV5-6 and TRBJ1-2; 9 nucleotides match TRBD1. The J segment lost 6 bases and the V segment lost 3 bases, leaving 9 bases of the junction unmatched. The CDR3 sequence is 15 residues long. The V gene's germline CDR1 is SGHDT and CDR2 YYEEEE. CDR3 residues: CASSWGYRGPNGYTF. CDR3 coding DNA: TGTGCCAGCAGCTGGGGCTACAGGGGGCCAAATGGCTACACCTTC. Drawing the rest from reference TRBV5-6 and TRBJ1-2, the complete variable domain is DAGVTQSPTHLIKTRGQQVTLRCSPKSGHDTVSWYQQALGQGPQFIFQYYEEEERQRGNFPDRFSGHQFPNYSSELNVNALLLGDSALYLCASSWGYRGPNGYTFGSGTRLTVV.

This chain joins TRBV20-1 and TRBJ2-3, with 12 bases aligning to TRBD1. The germline gives CDR1 DFQATT, CDR2 SNEGSKA (reference sequence). The CDR3 totals 15 residues. V was pared by 5 bases and J by 7 bases, with 10 bases of the junction left unmatched. The CDR3 DNA reads as TGCAGTGCTCCGACCCCGGGACAGGGGGCGAATACGCAGTATTTT. Translating it yields CSAPTPGQGANTQYF.

The gene calls are TRBV5-1 and TRBJ1-2; D not resolved. This CDR3 region has 14 residues. Trimming shortened V by 0 bases and J by 4 bases, and 10 bases separated the two germline ends. CDR1 SGHRS and CDR2 YFSETQ come from the germline V gene. CDR3 coding DNA: TGCGCCAGCAGCTTGGCTCTCGGTAGCTATGGCTACACCTTC. As protein: CASSLALGSYGYTF. Full variable domain (rest looked up from reference TRBV5-1 and TRBJ1-2): KAGVTQTPRYLIKTRGQQVTLSCSPISGHRSVSWYQQTPGQGLQFLFEYFSETQRNKGNFPGRFSGRQFSNSRSEMNVSTLELGDSALYLCASSLALGSYGYTFGSGTRLTVV.

The V call is TRBV19, the J call TRBJ2-6; perhaps TRBD1 as D (6 bases). The germline V gene encodes CDR1 LNHDA and CDR2 SQIVND (reference sequence). V lost 5 bases and J lost 2, with 10 bases in between. The CDR3 is 15 residues long. This chain's CDR3 is CASSRGGTGANVLTF. The DNA for the CDR3 is TGTGCCAGTAGTCGAGGGGGAACTGGGGCCAACGTCCTGACTTTC.